This is a list of T cell receptor beta chains from one sample in a study of tumor-infiltrating lymphocytes in primary liver carcinoma. MiXCR, run by TCRdb on the multiplex PCR reads, gives a single entry per CDR3 protein. The table has some 320,000 distinct CDR3 sequences, approximately 60% seen once; the top ten hold roughly 9%. The specimen sequenced was peripheral blood. Receptors were obtained from a man in his forties or fifties with primary liver carcinoma and hepatitis B virus infection. The CDR3 runs from the conserved cysteine through the conserved F or W. The order of the fields is V gene, CDR3 protein.

TRBV12-3/TRBV12-4 CASRYYGGLYNEQLF
TRBV6-5 CASSGSSGANVLTF
TRBV5-4 CASRIGSSGSLEQYF
TRBV7-9 CASSRLESPLHF
TRBV24-1 CATSSTRGTDTQYF
TRBV12-3/TRBV12-4 CASSPSARVYEQYF
TRBV29-1 CGVRRGESSPLHF
TRBV12-3/TRBV12-4 CASRLARASITDTQYF
TRBV6-1 CASSELSGRDGEQFF
TRBV29-1 CSVELIGTEAFF
TRBV12-3/TRBV12-4 CASSFPGTSGRGEQYF
TRBV6-5 CASGHYEQYF
TRBV29-1 CSVERTGYGYTF
TRBV12-5 CASGTGQGNTGELFF
TRBV29-1 CSVEGFRGQTQYF
TRBV11-1 CASSNSSTSYNEQLF
TRBV5-1 CASSLDPISTDTQYF
TRBV19 CASSPLTSPSSYNEQFF
TRBV6-1 CASSREQTQGEQYF
TRBV5-1 CASSQQGFQETQYF
TRBV28 CASSPGQTFQETQYF